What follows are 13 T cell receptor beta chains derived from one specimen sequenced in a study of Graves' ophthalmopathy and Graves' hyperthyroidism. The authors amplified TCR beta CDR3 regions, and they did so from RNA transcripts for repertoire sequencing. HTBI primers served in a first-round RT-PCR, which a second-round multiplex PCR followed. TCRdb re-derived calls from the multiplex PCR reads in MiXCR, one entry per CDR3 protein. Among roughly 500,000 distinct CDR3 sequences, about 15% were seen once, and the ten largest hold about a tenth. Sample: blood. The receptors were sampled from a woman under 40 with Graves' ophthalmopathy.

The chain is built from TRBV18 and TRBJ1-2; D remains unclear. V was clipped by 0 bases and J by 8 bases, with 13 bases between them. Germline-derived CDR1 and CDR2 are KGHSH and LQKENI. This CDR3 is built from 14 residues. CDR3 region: CASSPPMSIEGYTF. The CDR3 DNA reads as TGTGCCAGCTCACCACCGATGTCCATCGAGGGCTACACCTTC.

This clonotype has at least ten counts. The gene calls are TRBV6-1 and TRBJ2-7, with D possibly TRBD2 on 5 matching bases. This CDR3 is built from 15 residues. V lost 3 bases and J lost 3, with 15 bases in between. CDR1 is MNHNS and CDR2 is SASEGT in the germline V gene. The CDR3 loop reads CASSEYGGGGYEQYF. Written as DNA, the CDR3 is TGTGCCAGCAGTGAGTACGGAGGAGGAGGCTACGAGCAGTACTTC.

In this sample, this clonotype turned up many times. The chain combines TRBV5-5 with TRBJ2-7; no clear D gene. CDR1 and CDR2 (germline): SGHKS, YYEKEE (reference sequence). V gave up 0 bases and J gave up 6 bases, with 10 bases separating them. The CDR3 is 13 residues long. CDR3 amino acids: CASSLVSVGEQYF. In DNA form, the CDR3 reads TGTGCCAGCAGCTTGGTCTCAGTGGGCGAGCAGTACTTC.

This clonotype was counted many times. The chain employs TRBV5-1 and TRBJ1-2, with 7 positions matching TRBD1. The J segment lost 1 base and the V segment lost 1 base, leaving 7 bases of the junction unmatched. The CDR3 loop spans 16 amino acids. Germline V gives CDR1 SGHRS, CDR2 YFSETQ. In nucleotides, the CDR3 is TGCGCCAGCAGCTTGTCCCAGGGACAGCATAACTATGGCTACACCTTC. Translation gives CASSLSQGQHNYGYTF.

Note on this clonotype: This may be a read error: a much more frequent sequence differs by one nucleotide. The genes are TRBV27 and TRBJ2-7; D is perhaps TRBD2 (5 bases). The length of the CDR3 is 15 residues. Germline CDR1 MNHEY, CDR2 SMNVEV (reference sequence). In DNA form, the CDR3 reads TGTGCCAGCGAGCCAGGTCCCGATACTAGAGGCGAGCGGTACTTC. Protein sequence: CASEPGPDTRGERYF.

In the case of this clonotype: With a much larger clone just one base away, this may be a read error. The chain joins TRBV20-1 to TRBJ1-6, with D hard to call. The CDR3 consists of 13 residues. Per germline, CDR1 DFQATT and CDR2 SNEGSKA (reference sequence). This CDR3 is CSVRSSYNSHLHF. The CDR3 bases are TGCAGTGTCCGCAGCTCCTATAATTCACACCTCCACTTT.

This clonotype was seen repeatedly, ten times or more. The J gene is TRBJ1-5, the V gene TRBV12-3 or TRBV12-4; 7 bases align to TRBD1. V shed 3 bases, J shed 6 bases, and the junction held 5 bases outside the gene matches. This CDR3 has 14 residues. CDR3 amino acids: CASSFAGGGQPQHF. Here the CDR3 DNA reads TGTGCCAGCAGTTTCGCAGGGGGAGGTCAGCCCCAGCATTTT.

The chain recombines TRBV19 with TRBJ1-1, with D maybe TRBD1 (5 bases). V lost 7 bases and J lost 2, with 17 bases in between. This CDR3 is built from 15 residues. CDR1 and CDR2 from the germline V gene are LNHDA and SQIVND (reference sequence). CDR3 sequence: CASKYGLGPNTEAFF. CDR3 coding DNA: TGTGCCAGTAAGTACGGTTTGGGGCCAAACACTGAAGCTTTCTTT.

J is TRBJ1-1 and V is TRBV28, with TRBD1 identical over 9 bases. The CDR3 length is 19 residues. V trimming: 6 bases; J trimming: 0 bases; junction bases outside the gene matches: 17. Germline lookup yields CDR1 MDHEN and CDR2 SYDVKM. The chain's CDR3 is CASRKSRDRVPLMNTEAFF. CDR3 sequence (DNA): TGTGCCAGCAGGAAGAGCCGGGACAGGGTCCCTCTTATGAACACTGAAGCTTTCTTT.

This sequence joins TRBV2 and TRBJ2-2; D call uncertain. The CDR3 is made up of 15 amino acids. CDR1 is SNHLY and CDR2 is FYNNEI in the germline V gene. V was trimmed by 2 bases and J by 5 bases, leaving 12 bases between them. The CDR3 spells CASSETPLGTGELFF. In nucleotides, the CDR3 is TGTGCCAGCAGTGAAACCCCCCTGGGGACCGGGGAGCTGTTTTTT.

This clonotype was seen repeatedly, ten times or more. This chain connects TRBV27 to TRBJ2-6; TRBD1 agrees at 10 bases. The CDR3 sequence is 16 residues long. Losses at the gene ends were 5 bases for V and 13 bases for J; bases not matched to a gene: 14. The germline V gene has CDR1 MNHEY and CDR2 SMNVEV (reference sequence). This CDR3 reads CASSPSTGTGDEVLTF. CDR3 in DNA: TGTGCCAGCAGTCCCAGCACCGGGACAGGGGACGAGGTCCTGACTTTC.

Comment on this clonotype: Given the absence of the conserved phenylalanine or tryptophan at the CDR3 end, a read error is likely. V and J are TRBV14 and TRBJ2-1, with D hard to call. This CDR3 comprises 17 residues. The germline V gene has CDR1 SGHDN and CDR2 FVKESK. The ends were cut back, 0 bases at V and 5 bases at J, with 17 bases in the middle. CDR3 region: CASSQDIAHGSHNEQFL. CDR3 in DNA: TGTGCCAGCAGCCAAGATATAGCCCATGGTTCCCACAATGAGCAGTTCTTG.

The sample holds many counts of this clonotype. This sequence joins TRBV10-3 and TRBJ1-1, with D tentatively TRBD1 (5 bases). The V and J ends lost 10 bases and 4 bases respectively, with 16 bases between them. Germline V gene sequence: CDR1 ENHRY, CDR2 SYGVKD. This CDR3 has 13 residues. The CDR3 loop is CATGPPTTTEAFF. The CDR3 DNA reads TGTGCCACGGGGCCCCCGACAACCACTGAAGCTTTCTTT.